The entry below gives a single T cell receptor (beta chain) sequence along with its context. Its antigen is not identified. A read error may account for a junction end that differs from germline. Here immunoSEQ multiplex PCR was the method, and the copy in TCRdb shows in-frame clones only, minus some. Here the sample spans some 86,000 clones, roughly 84% being singletons. This specimen comes from a study of OX40 agonist ivuxolimab in advanced cancers. About the research overall: Head and neck, renal cell, melanoma or hepatocellular carcinoma were the cancers that dose-escalation patients had. Males comprised approximately 84% of the group, whose mean age was approximately 60 years (range about 20 to 79). The eligibility criteria allowed prior anti-PD-1, anti-PD-L1 or anti-CTLA-4 therapy, and about 40% had some.

CDR1 is SGHTA and CDR2 is FQGNSA in the germline V gene. This CDR3 is built from 15 residues. The study, taken as a whole, reports: Partly responding patients at 0.1-3.0 mg/kg showed some of the smallest clonal expansion.

This receptor was taken from an adult with an advanced solid tumor such as melanoma, head and neck, liver or kidney cancer. Specimen: CD4+ or CD8+ T cells sorted from blood, collected in a trial of the OX40 agonist ivuxolimab. This chain links TRBV7-2 with TRBJ1-5; 8 bases are shared with TRBD1. The CDR3 protein is CASSLGQGANRPQHF. The CDR3, as DNA: TGTGCCAGCAGCTTGGGGCAGGGGGCGAATCGGCCCCAGCATTTT.